The 14 T cell receptor beta chains given below trace back to one sample, sequenced in a study of beta chain features in type 1 diabetes. Notes on the study in general: People with Type 1 diabetes carried modestly yet significantly shorter TCRB CDR3s in all four CD4+ subsets.

The whole isolated RNA underwent reverse transcription, so sequencing captured expressed TCRB transcripts. Clones were sequenced by immunoSEQ multiplex PCR, and TCRdb holds only the in-frame ones, with some missing. The sample holds approximately 150,000 clones; roughly an eighth are singletons and the top ten take 1.3%. Their cognate antigens are unknown. The sequenced sample was central memory CD4+ T cells from blood. Every receptor here comes from a man younger than 35 with type 1 diabetes.

This chain joins TRBV10-3 and TRBJ2-3; D might be TRBD2 (6 bases). The V gene lost 3 bases and the J gene lost 4 bases, with 17 bases spanning the gap. The CDR3 loop spans 16 amino acids. CDR1 and CDR2 (germline): ENHRY, SYGVKD. The CDR3 loop reads CAISDYSGELADTQYF. Written as DNA, the CDR3 is TGTGCCATCAGTGATTATTCGGGGGAATTAGCAGATACGCAGTATTTT.

CDR3 DNA: TGTGCCAGCTCACCGCAGTCTTCTGGGGCCAACGTCCTGACTTTC. Amino acid sequence: CASSPQSSGANVLTF. The chain recombines TRBV18 with TRBJ2-6; D remains unclear. Looked up from germline, CDR1 is KGHSH and CDR2 is LQKENI. The V end was cut by 3 bases, the J end by 1 base, with 7 bases between. The CDR3 length is 15 residues.

A few counts support this clone. This chain uses TRBV27 with TRBJ2-1, with TRBD2 identical over 8 bases. The CDR3 runs 16 residues. The V gene end was trimmed by 5 bases and the J gene end by 3 bases; junction bases not matched to a gene: 9. Looked up from germline, CDR1 is MNHEY and CDR2 is SMNVEV (reference sequence). The CDR3 nucleotides read TGTGCCAGCAGTCCGCTCCGGCTAGCGGGCTACAATGAGCAGTTCTTC. Amino acid sequence: CASSPLRLAGYNEQFF.

This clone was detected only a few times. The genes are TRBV12-5 and TRBJ2-7; 7 nucleotides agree with TRBD1. The V and J ends lost 1 base and 5 bases, in that order; junction bases with no gene match: 11. CDR3 length: 16 residues. Germline V gene data show CDR1 as LGHNT and CDR2 as FRNRAP. CDR3 nucleotides: TGTGCTAGTGGTTTGGCAACCGGGACAGTCGTTGACGAGCAGTACTTC. It encodes CASGLATGTVVDEQYF.

A few counts support this clone. The chain employs TRBV30 and TRBJ1-5; no reliable D call. Germline V CDR1 and CDR2: GTSNPN, SVGIG (reference sequence). V was shortened by 4 bases and J by 4 bases, with 11 bases between the two germline ends. CDR3 size: 13 residues. CDR3 in amino acids: CAWTPDPNQPQHF. DNA of the CDR3: TGTGCCTGGACCCCCGACCCAAATCAGCCCCAGCATTTT.

This clone has only a few counts. J is TRBJ1-2 and V is TRBV6-5; no firm D call. Between the trimmed V and J ends, which lost 2 bases and 4 bases, there was a span of 14 bases. Germline V gene data show CDR1 as MNHEY and CDR2 as SVGAGI. The CDR3 consists of 15 residues. Here the CDR3 reads CASSYTYGVGYGYTF. The CDR3 region has the DNA TGTGCCAGCAGTTACACCTACGGGGTAGGCTATGGCTACACCTTC.

The V call is TRBV28, the J call TRBJ2-6, with D uncertain. There are 15 residues in the CDR3. Looked up from germline, CDR1 is MDHEN and CDR2 is SYDVKM. Trimming took off 4 bases at V and 2 bases at J, with 9 bases between the two ends. The CDR3 DNA reads as TGTGCCAGCAGTTCAGGTCTACCTGGGGCCAACGTCCTGACTTTC. Translating gives CASSSGLPGANVLTF.

This clone occurred a few times. The V gene is TRBV28, the J gene TRBJ2-7, with 12 bases matching TRBD1. The V gene end was trimmed by 8 bases and the J gene end by 3 bases; junction bases not matched to a gene: 14. Germline CDR1 MDHEN, CDR2 SYDVKM. The CDR3 loop spans 17 amino acids. The CDR3 sequence: CASRPGQGARGRYEQYF. CDR3 DNA: TGTGCCAGCCGGCCGGGACAGGGGGCCCGCGGGCGCTACGAGCAGTACTTC.

The genes are TRBV7-2 and TRBJ2-3; 7 positions match TRBD2. Looked up from germline, CDR1 is SGHTA and CDR2 is FQGNSA. The CDR3 covers 15 residues. J was trimmed by 6 bases and V by 2 bases; bases with no gene match: 8. The CDR3 sequence: CASSLPEAGTDTQYF. The CDR3 DNA follows: TGTGCCAGCAGCTTACCGGAAGCGGGGACCGATACGCAGTATTTT. Full variable domain (remainder filled in from reference TRBV7-2 and TRBJ2-3): GAGVSQSPSNKVTEKGKDVELRCDPISGHTALYWYRQSLGQGLEFLIYFQGNSAPDKSGLPSDRFSAERTGGSVSTLTIQRTQQEDSAVYLCASSLPEAGTDTQYFGPGTRLTVL.

V is TRBV6-5 and J is TRBJ1-1; D call uncertain. The germline V gene encodes CDR1 MNHEY and CDR2 SVGAGI. Trimming removed 6 bases at V and 2 bases at J, with 16 bases between. The CDR3 sequence is 15 residues long. The CDR3 DNA sequence: TGTGCCAGCAGCCTCGACGGCAGGCCTAACACTGAAGCTTTCTTT. Its protein is CASSLDGRPNTEAFF.

This clone was counted a few times. J is TRBJ1-5 and V is TRBV5-1, with TRBD1 matching 7 bases. CDR3 length: 13 residues. Germline V gene sequence: CDR1 SGHRS, CDR2 YFSETQ. Trimming removed 4 bases from V and 5 bases from J; junction bases left unmatched: 3. CDR3 amino acids: CASSPGTDQPQHF. The CDR3 bases are TGCGCCAGCAGCCCGGGGACAGATCAGCCCCAGCATTTT.

This clone showed up just a few times. The chain links TRBV5-4 to TRBJ2-3; a possible D gene is TRBD2 (5 bases). The CDR3 runs to 15 residues. CDR1 and CDR2 (germline): SGHNT, YYREEE (reference sequence). The V end lost 4 bases, the J end lost 4 bases, and 16 bases lay between the germline ends. The CDR3 sequence is CASSLEMLGADTQYF. The DNA for the CDR3 is TGTGCCAGCAGCCTGGAGATGTTGGGAGCAGATACGCAGTATTTT.

The table lists this clone with a few counts. Other DNA sequences in this sample translate to the same CDR3. The V gene is TRBV5-1, the J gene TRBJ2-4; possibly TRBD1 for D (5 bases). V gave up 0 bases and J gave up 0 bases, with 13 bases separating them. Germline V gives CDR1 SGHRS, CDR2 YFSETQ. The CDR3 is made up of 17 amino acids. The CDR3 reads CASSLDHRTEAKNIQYF. The CDR3 nucleotides are TGCGCCAGCAGCTTGGACCACAGGACCGAAGCCAAAAACATTCAGTACTTC.

The V call is TRBV29-1, the J call TRBJ2-5, with TRBD1 matching 10 bases. The J call is in doubt because the DNA end fits TRBJ2-7 better. Per the germline V gene, CDR1 is SQVTM and CDR2 is ANQGSEA. The CDR3 is 13 amino acids. The CDR3, as DNA: TGCAGCGCTGAGGGACAGGGGAGTTACGAGCAGTACTTC. Amino acids: CSAEGQGSYEQYF.